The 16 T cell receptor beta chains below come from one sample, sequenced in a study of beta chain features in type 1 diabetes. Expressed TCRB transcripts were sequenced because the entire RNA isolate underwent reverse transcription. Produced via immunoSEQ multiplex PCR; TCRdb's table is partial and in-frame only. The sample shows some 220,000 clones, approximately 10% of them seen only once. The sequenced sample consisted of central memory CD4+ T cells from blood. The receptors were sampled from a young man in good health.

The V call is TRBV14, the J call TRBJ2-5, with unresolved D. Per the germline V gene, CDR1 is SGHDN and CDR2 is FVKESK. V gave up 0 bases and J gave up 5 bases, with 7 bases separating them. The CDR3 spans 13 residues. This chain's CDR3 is CASSQDVEETQYF. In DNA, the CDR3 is TGTGCCAGCAGCCAAGATGTGGAGGAGACCCAGTACTTC.

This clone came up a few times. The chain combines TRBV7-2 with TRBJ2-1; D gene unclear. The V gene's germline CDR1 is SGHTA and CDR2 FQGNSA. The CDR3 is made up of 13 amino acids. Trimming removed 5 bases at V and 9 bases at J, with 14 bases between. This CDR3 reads CASSQNSKGEQFF. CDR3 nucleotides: TGTGCCAGCAGCCAAAACTCAAAGGGTGAGCAGTTCTTC.

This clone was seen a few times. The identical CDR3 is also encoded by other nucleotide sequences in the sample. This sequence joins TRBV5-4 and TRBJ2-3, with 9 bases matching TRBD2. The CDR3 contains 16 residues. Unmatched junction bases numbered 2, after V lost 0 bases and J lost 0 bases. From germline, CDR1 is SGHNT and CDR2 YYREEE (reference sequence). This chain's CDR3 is CASSLGLAGSTDTQYF. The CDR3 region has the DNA TGTGCCAGCAGCTTGGGGCTAGCGGGAAGCACAGATACGCAGTATTTT.

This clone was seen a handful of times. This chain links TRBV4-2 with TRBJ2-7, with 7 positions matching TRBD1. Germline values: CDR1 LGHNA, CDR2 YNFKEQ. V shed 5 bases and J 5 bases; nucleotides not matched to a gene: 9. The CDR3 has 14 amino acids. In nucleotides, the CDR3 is TGTGCCAGCAGCTTGAGACAGGGTATCCACGAGCAGTACTTC. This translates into CASSLRQGIHEQYF.

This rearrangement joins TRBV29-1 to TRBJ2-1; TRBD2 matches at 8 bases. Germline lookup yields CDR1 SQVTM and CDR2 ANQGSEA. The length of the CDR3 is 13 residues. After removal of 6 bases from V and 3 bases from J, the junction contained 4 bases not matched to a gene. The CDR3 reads CSVTGLGYNEQFF. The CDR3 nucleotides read TGCAGCGTGACGGGACTAGGCTACAATGAGCAGTTCTTC.

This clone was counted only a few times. The CDR3 nucleotides read TGTGCCAGCAGCCAGGCACCAGGCTACTATGGCTACACCTTC. Protein: CASSQAPGYYGYTF. The chain joins TRBV14 to TRBJ1-2; D uncertain. CDR3 length equals 14 residues. V lost 3 bases and J lost 3, with 11 bases in between. Germline CDR1 SGHDN, CDR2 FVKESK.

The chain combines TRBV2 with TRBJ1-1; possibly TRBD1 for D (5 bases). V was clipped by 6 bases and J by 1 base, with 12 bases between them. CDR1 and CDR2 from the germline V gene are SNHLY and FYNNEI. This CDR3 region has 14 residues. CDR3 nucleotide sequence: TGTGCCAGCAGGCAAAGAACAGGGAACACTGAAGCTTTCTTT. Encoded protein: CASRQRTGNTEAFF.

The chain's CDR3 is CASSLKTGVSVNEQFF. The DNA for the CDR3 is TGCGCCAGCAGCTTGAAAACAGGGGTATCTGTTAATGAGCAGTTCTTC. This chain uses TRBV5-1 with TRBJ2-1; 7 bases are a match to TRBD1. Germline V gene sequence: CDR1 SGHRS, CDR2 YFSETQ. The J segment lost 7 bases and the V segment lost 1 base, leaving 11 bases of the junction unmatched. The CDR3 is 16 residues long.

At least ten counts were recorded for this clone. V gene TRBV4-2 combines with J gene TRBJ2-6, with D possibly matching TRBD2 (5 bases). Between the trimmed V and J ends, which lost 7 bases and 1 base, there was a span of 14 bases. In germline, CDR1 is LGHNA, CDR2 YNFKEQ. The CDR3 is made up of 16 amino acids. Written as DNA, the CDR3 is TGTGCCAGCAATGAACGGGATGTATCTGGGGCCAACGTCCTGACTTTC. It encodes CASNERDVSGANVLTF.

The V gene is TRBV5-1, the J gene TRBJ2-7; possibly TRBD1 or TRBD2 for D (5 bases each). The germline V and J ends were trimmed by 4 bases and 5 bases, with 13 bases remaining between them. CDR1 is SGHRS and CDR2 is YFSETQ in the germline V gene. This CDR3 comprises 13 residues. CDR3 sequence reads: CASSPGTLNEQYF. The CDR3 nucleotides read TGCGCCAGCAGCCCAGGGACCTTGAACGAGCAGTACTTC.

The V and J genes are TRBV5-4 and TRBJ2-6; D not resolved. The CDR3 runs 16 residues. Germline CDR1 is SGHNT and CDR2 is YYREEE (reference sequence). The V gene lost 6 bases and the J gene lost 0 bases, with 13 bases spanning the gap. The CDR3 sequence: CASNPEFTSGANVLTF. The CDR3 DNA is TGTGCCAGCAACCCCGAGTTTACCTCTGGGGCCAACGTCCTGACTTTC.

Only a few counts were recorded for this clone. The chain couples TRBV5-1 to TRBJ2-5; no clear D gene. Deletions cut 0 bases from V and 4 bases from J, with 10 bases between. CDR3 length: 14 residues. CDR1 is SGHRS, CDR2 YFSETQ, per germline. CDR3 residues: CASSLGGTLETQYF. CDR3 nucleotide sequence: TGCGCCAGCAGCTTGGGCGGTACATTAGAGACCCAGTACTTC.

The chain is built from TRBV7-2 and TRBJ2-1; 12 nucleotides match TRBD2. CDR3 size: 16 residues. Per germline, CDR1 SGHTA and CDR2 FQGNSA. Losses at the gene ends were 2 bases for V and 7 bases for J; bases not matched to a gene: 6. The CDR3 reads CASSLYLAGGSNEQFF. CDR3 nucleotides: TGTGCCAGCAGCTTATACCTAGCGGGAGGGAGTAATGAGCAGTTCTTC.

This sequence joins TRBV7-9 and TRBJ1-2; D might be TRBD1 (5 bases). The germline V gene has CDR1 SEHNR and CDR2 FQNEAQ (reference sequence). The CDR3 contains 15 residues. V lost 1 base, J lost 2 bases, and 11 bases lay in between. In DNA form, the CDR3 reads TGTGCCAGCAGCTTAGGAGGCCAGGGCAACTATGGCTACACCTTC. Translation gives CASSLGGQGNYGYTF.

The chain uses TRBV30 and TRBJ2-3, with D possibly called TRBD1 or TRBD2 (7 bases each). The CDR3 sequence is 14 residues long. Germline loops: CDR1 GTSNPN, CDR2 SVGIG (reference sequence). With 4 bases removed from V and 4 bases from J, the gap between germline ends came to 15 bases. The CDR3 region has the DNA TGTGCCTGGAATGGGCAGGGGGGGGCAGATACGCAGTATTTT. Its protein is CAWNGQGGADTQYF. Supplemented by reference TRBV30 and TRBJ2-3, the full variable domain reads SQTIHQWPATLVQPVGSPLSLECTVEGTSNPNLYWYRQAAGRGLQLLFYSVGIGQISSEVPQNLSASRPQDRQFILSSKKLLLSDSGFYLCAWNGQGGADTQYFGPGTRLTVL.

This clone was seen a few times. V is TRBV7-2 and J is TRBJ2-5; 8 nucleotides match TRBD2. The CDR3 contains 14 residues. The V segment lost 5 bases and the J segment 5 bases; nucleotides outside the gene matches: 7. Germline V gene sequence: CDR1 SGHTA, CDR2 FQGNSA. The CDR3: CASSPGGAWETQYF. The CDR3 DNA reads TGTGCCAGCAGCCCGGGGGGGGCCTGGGAGACCCAGTACTTC.